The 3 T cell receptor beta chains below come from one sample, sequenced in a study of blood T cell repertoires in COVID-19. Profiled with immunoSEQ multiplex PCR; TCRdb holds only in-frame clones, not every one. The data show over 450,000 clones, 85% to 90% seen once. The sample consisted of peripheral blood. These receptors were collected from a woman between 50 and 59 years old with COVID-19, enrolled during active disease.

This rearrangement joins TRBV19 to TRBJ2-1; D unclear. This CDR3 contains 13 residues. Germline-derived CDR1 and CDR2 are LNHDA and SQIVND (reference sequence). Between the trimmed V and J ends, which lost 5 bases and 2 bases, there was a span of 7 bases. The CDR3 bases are TGTGCCAGTAGTCCCAGGACCTACAATGAGCAGTTCTTC. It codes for CASSPRTYNEQFF.

The DNA of the CDR3 is TGTGCCTGGAGTCGGGGGACTACCGGACTCACAGATACGCAGTATTTT. Protein product: CAWSRGTTGLTDTQYF. The chain links TRBV30 to TRBJ2-3; 7 positions match TRBD2. Germline V lookup: CDR1 GTSNPN, CDR2 SVGIG (reference sequence). After removal of 2 bases from V and 2 bases from J, the junction contained 10 bases not matched to a gene. CDR3 length equals 16 residues. The full variable domain, its missing parts supplied by reference TRBV30 and TRBJ2-3, is SQTIHQWPATLVQPVGSPLSLECTVEGTSNPNLYWYRQAAGRGLQLLFYSVGIGQISSEVPQNLSASRPQDRQFILSSKKLLLSDSGFYLCAWSRGTTGLTDTQYFGPGTRLTVL.

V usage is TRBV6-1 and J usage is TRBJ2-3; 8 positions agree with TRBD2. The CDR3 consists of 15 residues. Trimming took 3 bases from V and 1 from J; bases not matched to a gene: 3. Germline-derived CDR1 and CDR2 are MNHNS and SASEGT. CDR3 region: CASSDQAGGTDTQYF. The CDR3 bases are TGTGCCAGCAGTGATCAAGCGGGGGGCACAGATACGCAGTATTTT.